These 27 T cell receptor beta chains were all obtained from the same sample, sequenced in a study of T cell clones after liver transplantation. Using immunoSEQ multiplex PCR, the repertoire was profiled, and TCRdb retains in-frame clones only, with some absent. Here the sample spans under 10,000 clones, over 70% being singletons. Sequenced material: CD8+ T cells from blood, taken before liver transplant. The receptors derive from a human donor who received a liver transplant.

The rearrangement links TRBV11-2 to TRBJ2-7, with 8 bases fitting TRBD1. CDR1 SGHAT and CDR2 FQNNGV come from the germline V gene. The CDR3 consists of 13 residues. V trimming: 5 bases; J trimming: 4 bases; junction bases outside the gene matches: 4. The CDR3 sequence is CASSIGQGYEQYF. CDR3 in DNA: TGTGCCAGCAGCATTGGACAGGGATACGAGCAGTACTTC.

The V call is TRBV7-2, the J call TRBJ2-3; 7 nucleotides agree with TRBD2. The germline V gene has CDR1 SGHTA and CDR2 FQGNSA. Trimming took 3 bases from V and 2 from J; bases not matched to a gene: 5. CDR3 length: 15 residues. In DNA, the CDR3 is TGTGCCAGCAGCTTTTTGGGACTAACCACAGATACGCAGTATTTT. Translating it yields CASSFLGLTTDTQYF.

This sequence joins TRBV2 and TRBJ1-1; TRBD1 might be the D (5 bases). Trimming pared 6 bases from V and 1 base from J, leaving 12 bases between. Per germline, CDR1 SNHLY and CDR2 FYNNEI. CDR3 length equals 14 residues. The CDR3 DNA reads as TGTGCCAGCAGGTTCCCGGGGGAGAACACTGAAGCTTTCTTT. Protein product: CASRFPGENTEAFF.

This clone appeared a few times. The rearrangement joins TRBV7-9 to TRBJ2-3; tentative D call: TRBD1 (5 bases). V was shortened by 5 bases and J by 6 bases, with 9 bases between the two germline ends. Germline-derived CDR1 and CDR2 are SEHNR and FQNEAQ (reference sequence). The CDR3 extends over 12 amino acids. The DNA for the CDR3 is TGTGCCAGCAGCCTCAGGGCGGATACGCAGTATTTT. Protein product: CASSLRADTQYF.

This chain links TRBV10-2 with TRBJ2-5; 9 bases are a match to TRBD1. Germline lookup yields CDR1 WSHSY and CDR2 SAAADI. V lost 4 bases and J lost 4; bases outside the gene matches: 4. The CDR3 is 14 residues long. CDR3 DNA sequence: TGCGCCAGCAGTGCGACAGGGGGAGGAGAGACCCAGTACTTC. Its translation: CASSATGGGETQYF.

This chain connects TRBV29-1 to TRBJ2-3, with 11 bases matching TRBD1. Per germline, CDR1 SQVTM and CDR2 ANQGSEA. CDR3 size: 14 residues. V lost 3 bases to trimming and J lost 4 bases; unmatched junction nucleotides: 3. The CDR3 DNA reads TGCAGCGTTGAGGACAGGGGGCGGGCAGATACGCAGTATTTT. This sequence encodes CSVEDRGRADTQYF.

This clone was counted between two and nine times. V is TRBV9 and J is TRBJ2-7, with D unresolved. This CDR3 has 15 amino acids. Germline CDR1 SGDLS, CDR2 YYNGEE. Trimming left V 0 bases short and J 1 base short, with 11 bases between. CDR3 amino acids: CASSVVPAESYEQYF. The CDR3 DNA follows: TGTGCCAGCAGCGTAGTACCGGCGGAATCCTACGAGCAGTACTTC.

This chain joins TRBV19 and TRBJ2-7; TRBD2 might be the D (6 bases). The CDR3 sequence is 12 residues long. Trimming left V 4 bases short and J 3 bases short, with 7 bases between. Germline CDR1 LNHDA, CDR2 SQIVND (reference sequence). As DNA, the CDR3 is TGTGCCAGTAGTAAGGACTACTACGAGCAGTACTTC. Translating it yields CASSKDYYEQYF.

CDR3 region: CAWREGTGGRKGYTF. The CDR3, as DNA: TGTGCCTGGAGGGAGGGAACAGGGGGCAGGAAGGGCTACACCTTC. The J gene is TRBJ1-2, the V gene TRBV30; 9 nucleotides align to TRBD1. This CDR3 contains 15 residues. J gave up 8 bases and V 3 bases, and 13 bases lay outside the gene matches. Germline V gene sequence: CDR1 GTSNPN, CDR2 SVGIG (reference sequence).

CDR3 protein: CAWRLRHRNEKLFF. The CDR3 DNA reads as TGTGCCTGGAGATTGCGACACCGGAATGAAAAACTGTTTTTT. V is TRBV30 and J is TRBJ1-4; D ambiguous. This CDR3 has 14 residues. CDR1 is GTSNPN and CDR2 is SVGIG in the germline V gene (reference sequence). Deletions cut 3 bases from V and 5 bases from J, with 13 bases between.

The chain joins TRBV7-9 to TRBJ2-7, with 8 nucleotides matching TRBD1. Germline assignment: CDR1 SEHNR and CDR2 FQNEAQ (reference sequence). CDR3 size: 15 residues. Trimming removed 8 bases from V and 2 bases from J; junction bases left unmatched: 11. The chain's CDR3 is CASATTQDRAYEQYF. The DNA of the CDR3 is TGTGCCAGCGCCACGACCCAGGACAGGGCCTACGAGCAGTACTTC.

The rearrangement joins TRBV6-6 to TRBJ1-1; 8 bases align to TRBD1. The V and J ends lost 2 bases and 5 bases, in that order; junction bases with no gene match: 1. The V gene's germline CDR1 is MNHNY and CDR2 SVGAGI (reference sequence). The CDR3 has 13 residues. The CDR3 region has the DNA TGTGCCAGCAGTTACAACAGGGGGACTGAAGCTTTCTTT. It specifies CASSYNRGTEAFF.

For the CDR3, the DNA is TGTGCCAGCAGTGAAGGGAGGACCGTAAATTACGAGCAGTACTTC. Residues: CASSEGRTVNYEQYF. The V call is TRBV6-1, the J call TRBJ2-7; D is perhaps TRBD2 (5 bases). V lost 1 base to trimming and J lost 4 bases, with 14 bases between them. The CDR3 is 15 amino acids. The germline CDR1 and CDR2 sequences are MNHNS and SASEGT.

The V call is TRBV14, the J call TRBJ2-3, with a possible D match to TRBD1 (6 bases). Germline CDR1 SGHDN, CDR2 FVKESK. V was pared by 4 bases and J by 2 bases, with 22 bases between. The CDR3 totals 18 residues. CDR3 coding DNA: TGTGCCAGCAGCCCGCTTTATTCAGGGGCAAAACCCACAGATACGCAGTATTTT. This translates into CASSPLYSGAKPTDTQYF.

The chain employs TRBV28 and TRBJ1-5; possibly TRBD1 for D (6 bases). The CDR3 length is 14 residues. Germline values: CDR1 MDHEN, CDR2 SYDVKM. V lost 4 bases to trimming and J lost 7 bases, with 14 bases between them. The CDR3 DNA is TGTGCCAGCAGTTCCCGGGGGGCCGGGCAGCCCCAGCATTTT. It codes for CASSSRGAGQPQHF.

V usage is TRBV11-2 and J usage is TRBJ2-7; TRBD1 matches at 9 bases. The germline V gene encodes CDR1 SGHAT and CDR2 FQNNGV. The CDR3 totals 14 residues. V trimming: 4 bases; J trimming: 4 bases; junction bases outside the gene matches: 5. The CDR3 DNA follows: TGTGCCAGCAGCTCGATACAGGGGGCGTACGAGCAGTACTTC. Amino acids: CASSSIQGAYEQYF.

This clone occurred a few times. V usage is TRBV11-3 and J usage is TRBJ2-7; D gene unclear. Trimming took off 3 bases at V and 3 bases at J, with 12 bases between the two ends. Per germline, CDR1 SGHNT and CDR2 YENEEA. The CDR3 is 14 residues long. The CDR3 DNA follows: TGTGCCAGCAGCTTTCTCGCGTCTGGCTACGAGCAGTACTTC. Its translation is CASSFLASGYEQYF.

V and J are TRBV30 and TRBJ2-7; perhaps TRBD1 as D (6 bases). The CDR3 is 12 amino acids. The V gene lost 3 bases and the J gene lost 6 bases, with 12 bases spanning the gap. CDR1 is GTSNPN, CDR2 SVGIG, per germline (reference sequence). For the CDR3, the DNA is TGTGCCTGGAGGGCCCCCAGGGGCGAGCAGTACTTC. Translation: CAWRAPRGEQYF.

The genes are TRBV6-4 and TRBJ1-6, with D possibly being TRBD1 (5 bases). In germline, CDR1 is MRHNA, CDR2 SNTAGT. V was pared by 0 bases and J by 3 bases, with 18 bases between. The CDR3 is 19 amino acids. CDR3 region: CASSDSYRPLRVYNSPLHF. The DNA for the CDR3 is TGTGCCAGCAGTGACTCCTACAGGCCCCTTAGGGTCTATAATTCACCCCTCCACTTT.

The rearrangement uses TRBV7-9 and TRBJ2-7, with a possible D match to TRBD1 (6 bases). CDR3 size: 12 residues. CDR1 and CDR2 from the germline V gene are SEHNR and FQNEAQ (reference sequence). Deletions cut 10 bases from V and 4 bases from J, with 14 bases between. The CDR3 sequence: CATLSGDYEQYF. In DNA form, the CDR3 reads TGTGCCACCCTATCAGGGGATTACGAGCAGTACTTC.

The rearrangement joins TRBV5-4 to TRBJ2-5, with D tentatively TRBD1 (5 bases). Trimming stripped 0 bases from V and 5 bases from J, with 11 bases between. CDR1 is SGHNT, CDR2 YYREEE, per germline (reference sequence). The CDR3 consists of 14 residues. In DNA, the CDR3 is TGTGCCAGCAGCTTGGCAGACAGCGTGGAGACCCAGTACTTC. This codes for CASSLADSVETQYF.

The J gene is TRBJ2-3, the V gene TRBV7-6; no definite D call. The CDR3 runs to 14 residues. The V and J ends lost 3 bases and 1 base respectively, with 8 bases between them. Germline V gives CDR1 SGHVS, CDR2 FNYEAQ. This CDR3 is CASSFSTGTDTQYF. The DNA for the CDR3 is TGTGCCAGCAGCTTCTCGACTGGCACAGATACGCAGTATTTT.

The chain has TRBV5-4 and TRBJ2-7; 7 positions match TRBD2. The V gene end was trimmed by 4 bases and the J gene end by 2 bases; junction bases not matched to a gene: 9. The CDR3 has 15 residues. In germline, CDR1 is SGHNT, CDR2 YYREEE (reference sequence). The CDR3 here is CASSQGRGVPYEQYF. CDR3 bases: TGTGCCAGCAGCCAAGGTCGGGGGGTACCCTACGAGCAGTACTTC.

The chain links TRBV27 to TRBJ2-3; 8 bases map to TRBD2. Trimming took 5 bases from V and 2 from J; bases not matched to a gene: 9. Germline V gene data show CDR1 as MNHEY and CDR2 as SMNVEV (reference sequence). The CDR3 extends over 16 amino acids. The CDR3 loop is CASSHKRGLITDTQYF. DNA of the CDR3: TGTGCCAGCAGTCACAAGCGGGGGTTAATCACAGATACGCAGTATTTT.

This chain links TRBV6-5 with TRBJ2-2, with 7 positions matching TRBD1. V trimming: 4 bases; J trimming: 4 bases; junction bases outside the gene matches: 3. The germline gives CDR1 MNHEY, CDR2 SVGAGI. The CDR3 totals 14 residues. CDR3 bases: TGTGCCAGCAGTTCTCGGACAGGCACCGGGGAGCTGTTTTTT. Its protein is CASSSRTGTGELFF.

The chain joins TRBV5-1 to TRBJ1-2, with 8 positions matching TRBD1. CDR1 is SGHRS and CDR2 is YFSETQ in the germline V gene. V lost 0 bases to trimming and J lost 1 base; unmatched junction nucleotides: 2. This CDR3 contains 15 residues. The CDR3 coding sequence is TGCGCCAGCAGCTTGGGACAGGGGCTTAACTATGGCTACACCTTC. Its translation is CASSLGQGLNYGYTF.

V is TRBV2 and J is TRBJ2-3, with D maybe TRBD1 (7 bases). The CDR3 length is 13 residues. V was trimmed by 10 bases and J by 1 base, leaving 12 bases between them. Germline V gives CDR1 SNHLY, CDR2 FYNNEI. The CDR3 spells CATAGGRTDTQYF. For the CDR3, the DNA is TGTGCCACCGCAGGGGGGCGCACAGATACGCAGTATTTT. The full variable domain, with the rest looked up from reference TRBV2 and TRBJ2-3, is EPEVTQTPSHQVTQMGQEVILRCVPISNHLYFYWYRQILGQKVEFLVSFYNNEISEKSEIFDDQFSVERPDGSNFTLKIRSTKLEDSAMYFCATAGGRTDTQYFGPGTRLTVL.